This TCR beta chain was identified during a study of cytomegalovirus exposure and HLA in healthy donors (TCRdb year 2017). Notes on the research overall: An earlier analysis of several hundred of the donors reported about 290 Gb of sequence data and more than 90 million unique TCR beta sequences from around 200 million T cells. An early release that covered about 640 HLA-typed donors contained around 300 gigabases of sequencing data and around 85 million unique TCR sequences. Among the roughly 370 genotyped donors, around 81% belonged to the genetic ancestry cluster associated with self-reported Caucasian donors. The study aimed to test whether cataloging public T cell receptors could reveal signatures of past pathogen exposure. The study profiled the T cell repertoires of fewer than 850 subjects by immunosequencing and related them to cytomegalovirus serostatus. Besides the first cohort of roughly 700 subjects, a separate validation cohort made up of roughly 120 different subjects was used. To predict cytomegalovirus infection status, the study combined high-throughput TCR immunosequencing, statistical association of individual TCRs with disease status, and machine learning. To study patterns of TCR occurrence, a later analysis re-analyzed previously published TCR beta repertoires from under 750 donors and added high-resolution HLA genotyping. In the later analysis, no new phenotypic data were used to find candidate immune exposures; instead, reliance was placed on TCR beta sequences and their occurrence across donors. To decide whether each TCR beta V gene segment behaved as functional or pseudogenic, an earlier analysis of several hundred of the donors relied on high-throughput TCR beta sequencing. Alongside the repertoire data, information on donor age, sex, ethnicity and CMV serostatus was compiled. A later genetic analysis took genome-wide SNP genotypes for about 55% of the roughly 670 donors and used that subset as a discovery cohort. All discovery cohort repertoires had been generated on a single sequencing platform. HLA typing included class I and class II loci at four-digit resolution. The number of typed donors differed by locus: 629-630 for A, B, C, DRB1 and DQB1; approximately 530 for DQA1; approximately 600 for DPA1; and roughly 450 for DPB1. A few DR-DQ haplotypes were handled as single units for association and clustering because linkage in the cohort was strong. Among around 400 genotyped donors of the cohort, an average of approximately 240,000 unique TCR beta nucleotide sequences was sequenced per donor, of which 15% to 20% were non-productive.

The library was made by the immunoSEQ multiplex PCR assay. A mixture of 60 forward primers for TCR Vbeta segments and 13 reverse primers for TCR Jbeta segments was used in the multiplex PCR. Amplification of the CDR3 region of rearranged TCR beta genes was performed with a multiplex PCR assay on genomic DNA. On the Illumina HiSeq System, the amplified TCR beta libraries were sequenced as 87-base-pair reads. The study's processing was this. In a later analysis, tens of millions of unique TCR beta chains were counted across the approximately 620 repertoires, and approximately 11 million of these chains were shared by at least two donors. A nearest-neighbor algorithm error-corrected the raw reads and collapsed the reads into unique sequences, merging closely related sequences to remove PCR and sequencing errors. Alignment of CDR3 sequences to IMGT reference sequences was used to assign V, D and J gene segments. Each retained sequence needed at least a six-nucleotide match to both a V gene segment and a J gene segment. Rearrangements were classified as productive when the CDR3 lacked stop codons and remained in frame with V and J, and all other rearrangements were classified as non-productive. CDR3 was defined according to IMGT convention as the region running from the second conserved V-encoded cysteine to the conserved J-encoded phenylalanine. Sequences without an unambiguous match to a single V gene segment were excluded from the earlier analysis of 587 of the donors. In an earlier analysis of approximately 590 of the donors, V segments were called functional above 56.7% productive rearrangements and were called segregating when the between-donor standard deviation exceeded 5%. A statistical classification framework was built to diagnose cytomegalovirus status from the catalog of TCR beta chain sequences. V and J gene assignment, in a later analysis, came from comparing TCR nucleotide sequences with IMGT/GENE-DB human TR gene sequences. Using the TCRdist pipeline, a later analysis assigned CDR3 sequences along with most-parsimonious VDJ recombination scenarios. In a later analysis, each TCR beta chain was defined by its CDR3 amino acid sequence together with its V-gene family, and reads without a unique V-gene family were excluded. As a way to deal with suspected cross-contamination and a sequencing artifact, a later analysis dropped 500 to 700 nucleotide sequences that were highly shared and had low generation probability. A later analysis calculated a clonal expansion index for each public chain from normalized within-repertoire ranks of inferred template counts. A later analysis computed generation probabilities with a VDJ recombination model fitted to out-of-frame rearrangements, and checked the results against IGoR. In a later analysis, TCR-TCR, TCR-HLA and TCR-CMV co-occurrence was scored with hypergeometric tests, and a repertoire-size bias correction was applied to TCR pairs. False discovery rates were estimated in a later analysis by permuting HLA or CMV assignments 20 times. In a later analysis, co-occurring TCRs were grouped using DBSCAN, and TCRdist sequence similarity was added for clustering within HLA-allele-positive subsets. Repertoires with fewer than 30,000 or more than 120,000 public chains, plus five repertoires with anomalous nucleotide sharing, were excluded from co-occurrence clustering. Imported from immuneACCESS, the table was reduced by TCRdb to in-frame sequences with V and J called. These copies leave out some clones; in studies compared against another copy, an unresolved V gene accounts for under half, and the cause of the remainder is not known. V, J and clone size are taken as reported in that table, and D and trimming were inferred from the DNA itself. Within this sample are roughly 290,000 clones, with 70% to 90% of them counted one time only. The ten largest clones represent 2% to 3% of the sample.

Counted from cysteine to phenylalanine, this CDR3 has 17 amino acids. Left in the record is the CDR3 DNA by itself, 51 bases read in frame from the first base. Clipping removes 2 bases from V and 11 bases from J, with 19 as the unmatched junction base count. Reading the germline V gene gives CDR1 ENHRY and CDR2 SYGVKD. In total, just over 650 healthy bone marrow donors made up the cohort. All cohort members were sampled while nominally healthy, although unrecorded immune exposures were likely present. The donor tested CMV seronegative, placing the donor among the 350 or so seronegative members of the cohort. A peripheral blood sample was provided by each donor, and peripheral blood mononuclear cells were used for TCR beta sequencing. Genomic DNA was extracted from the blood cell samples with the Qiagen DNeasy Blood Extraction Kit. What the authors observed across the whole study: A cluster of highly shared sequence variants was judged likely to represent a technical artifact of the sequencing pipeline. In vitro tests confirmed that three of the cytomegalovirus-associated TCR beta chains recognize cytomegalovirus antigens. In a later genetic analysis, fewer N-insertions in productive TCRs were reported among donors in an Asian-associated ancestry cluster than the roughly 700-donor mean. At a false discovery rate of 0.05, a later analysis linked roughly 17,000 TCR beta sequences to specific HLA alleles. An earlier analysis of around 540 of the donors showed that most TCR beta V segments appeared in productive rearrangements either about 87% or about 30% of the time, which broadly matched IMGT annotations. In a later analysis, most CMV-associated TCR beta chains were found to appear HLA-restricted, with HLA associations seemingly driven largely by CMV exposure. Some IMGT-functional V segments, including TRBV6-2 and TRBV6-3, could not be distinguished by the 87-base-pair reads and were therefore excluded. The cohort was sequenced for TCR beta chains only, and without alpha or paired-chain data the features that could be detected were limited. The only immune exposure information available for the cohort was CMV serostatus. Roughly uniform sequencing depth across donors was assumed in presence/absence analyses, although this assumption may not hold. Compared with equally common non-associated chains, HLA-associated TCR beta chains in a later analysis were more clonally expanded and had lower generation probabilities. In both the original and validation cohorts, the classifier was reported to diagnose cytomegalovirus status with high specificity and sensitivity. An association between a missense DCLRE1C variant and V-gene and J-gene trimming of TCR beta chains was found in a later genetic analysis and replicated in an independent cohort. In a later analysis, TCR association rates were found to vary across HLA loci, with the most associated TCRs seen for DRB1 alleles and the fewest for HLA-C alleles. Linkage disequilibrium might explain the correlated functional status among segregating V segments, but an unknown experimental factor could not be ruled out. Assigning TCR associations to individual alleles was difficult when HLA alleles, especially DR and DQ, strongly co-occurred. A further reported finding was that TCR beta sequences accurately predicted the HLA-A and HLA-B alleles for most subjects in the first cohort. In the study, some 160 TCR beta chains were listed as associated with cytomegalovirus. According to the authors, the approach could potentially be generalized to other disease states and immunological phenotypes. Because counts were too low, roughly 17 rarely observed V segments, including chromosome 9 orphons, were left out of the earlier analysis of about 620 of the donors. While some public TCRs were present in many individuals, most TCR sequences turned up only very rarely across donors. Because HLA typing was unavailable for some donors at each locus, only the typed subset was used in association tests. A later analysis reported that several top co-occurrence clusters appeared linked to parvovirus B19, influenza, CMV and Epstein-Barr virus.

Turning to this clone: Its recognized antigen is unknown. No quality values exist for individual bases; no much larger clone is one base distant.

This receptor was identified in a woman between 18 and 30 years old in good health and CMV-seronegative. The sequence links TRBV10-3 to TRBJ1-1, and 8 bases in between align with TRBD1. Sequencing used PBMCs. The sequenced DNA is TGTGCCATCAGTGAGACCCTAATACAGGGGGAGCTCATCGGCGCTTTCTTT. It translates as CAISETLIQGELIGAFF.